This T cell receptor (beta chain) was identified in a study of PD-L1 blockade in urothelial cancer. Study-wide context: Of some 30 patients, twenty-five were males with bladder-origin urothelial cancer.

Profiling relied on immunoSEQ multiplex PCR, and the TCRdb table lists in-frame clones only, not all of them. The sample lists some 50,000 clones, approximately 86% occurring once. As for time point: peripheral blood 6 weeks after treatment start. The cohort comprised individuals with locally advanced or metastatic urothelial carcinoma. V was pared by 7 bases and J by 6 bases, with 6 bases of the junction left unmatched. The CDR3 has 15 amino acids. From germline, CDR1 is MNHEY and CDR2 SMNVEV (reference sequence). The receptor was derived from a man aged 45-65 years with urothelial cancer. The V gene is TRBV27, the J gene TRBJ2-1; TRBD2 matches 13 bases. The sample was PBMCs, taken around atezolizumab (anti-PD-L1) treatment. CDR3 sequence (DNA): TGTGCCAGCACCCTCGGGACTAGCGGGGCCAATGAGCAGTTCTTC. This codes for CASTLGTSGANEQFF.